This T cell receptor (beta chain) was captured in a study of T cells in women clearing cervical HPV infection. The ends were cut back, 4 bases at V and 0 bases at J, with 12 bases in the middle. The CDR3 consists of 15 residues. From germline, CDR1 is MNHNS and CDR2 SASEGT. MY09/MY11 PCR detected cervical HPV DNA; dot-blot assigned genotypes. With respect to this clone: The sequence runs out 3 residues before the end of the CDR3; the remainder is reconstructed from the germline J gene.

The repertoire was sequenced with immunoSEQ multiplex PCR; TCRdb's copy has only in-frame clones and lacks some. The table gives roughly 28,000 clones; the top ten clones make up 2.8% of it. The chain carries TRBV6-1 and TRBJ2-5; D remains unclear. Sequenced sample: blood buffy coat. This clonotype was sampled from a woman aged 18-70 years with a cervical HPV16 infection that either progressed to CIN3+ or cleared (not recorded which). CDR3 loop: CASSALPRYQETQYF. The sequenced part of the CDR3 DNA is TGTGCCAGCAGTGCGTTACCCCGGTACCAAGAGACC.